This T cell receptor beta chain emerged from a study of CD8 T cells in ankylosing spondylitis. TCRdb reprocessed the 5' RACE reads with MiXCR, giving one entry per CDR3 protein. The sample records some 800,000 distinct CDR3 sequences, around 11% being singletons. Study-level points and caveats: Seemingly characteristic of ankylosing spondylitis blood was a TCR beta motif consisting of under ten highly homologous variants.

There are a few counts of this clonotype. Its antigen is unknown. From germline, CDR1 is MNHEY and CDR2 SVGEGT. The CDR3 runs to 13 residues. V was cut by 3 bases and J by 2 bases, with 8 bases left in between. The sequence derives from a male donor with ankylosing spondylitis. The chain carries TRBV6-2 or TRBV6-3 and TRBJ2-7; no reliable D call. Sequenced sample: blood, either unsorted or a sorted T cell fraction (not recorded which). The CDR3 DNA is TGTGCCAGCAGTTATATTCCCACCTACGAGCAGTACTTC. It is translated as CASSYIPTYEQYF.